The next 3 T cell receptor beta chains were all read from a single sample in a study of Graves' ophthalmopathy and Graves' hyperthyroidism. For repertoire sequencing, the TCR beta CDR3 regions were amplified from RNA transcripts. Second-round multiplex PCR came after first-round RT-PCR with HTBI primers. TCRdb analysed the multiplex PCR reads with MiXCR anew, one entry per CDR3 protein. The sample lists about 620,000 distinct CDR3 sequences, 22% occurring once. Sequencing was done on a sample of peripheral blood. These receptors all come from a woman aged 18-29 years with stable Graves' hyperthyroidism. Some clones in this sample may be carry-over from other donors' samples.

The chain recombines TRBV12-3 or TRBV12-4 with TRBJ1-5, with TRBD1 identical over 7 bases. V lost 6 bases to trimming and J lost 0 bases; unmatched junction nucleotides: 5. The CDR3 spans 15 residues. The chain's CDR3 is CASRPGQHSNQPQHF. CDR3 DNA: TGTGCCAGCAGGCCGGGACAGCATAGCAATCAGCCCCAGCATTTT.

This clonotype was seen ten or more times. J is TRBJ2-7 and V is TRBV7-9, with D perhaps TRBD1 or TRBD2 (5 bases each). Per the germline V gene, CDR1 is SEHNR and CDR2 is FQNEAQ (reference sequence). The CDR3 runs to 14 residues. Between the trimmed V and J ends, which lost 0 bases and 3 bases, there was a span of 9 bases. The chain's CDR3 is CASSLAGTDYEQYF. The CDR3 coding sequence is TGTGCCAGCAGCTTAGCGGGGACGGACTACGAGCAGTACTTC.

This clonotype was seen repeatedly, ten times or more. This rearrangement joins TRBV6-5 to TRBJ1-2, with 8 bases that match TRBD1. The CDR3 sequence is 17 residues long. In germline, CDR1 is MNHEY, CDR2 SVGAGI. The J segment lost 0 bases and the V segment lost 0 bases, leaving 6 bases of the junction unmatched. The CDR3 nucleotides read TGTGCCAGCAGTTACTCGTCCCTGACAGGGGCTAACTATGGCTACACCTTC. Protein: CASSYSSLTGANYGYTF.